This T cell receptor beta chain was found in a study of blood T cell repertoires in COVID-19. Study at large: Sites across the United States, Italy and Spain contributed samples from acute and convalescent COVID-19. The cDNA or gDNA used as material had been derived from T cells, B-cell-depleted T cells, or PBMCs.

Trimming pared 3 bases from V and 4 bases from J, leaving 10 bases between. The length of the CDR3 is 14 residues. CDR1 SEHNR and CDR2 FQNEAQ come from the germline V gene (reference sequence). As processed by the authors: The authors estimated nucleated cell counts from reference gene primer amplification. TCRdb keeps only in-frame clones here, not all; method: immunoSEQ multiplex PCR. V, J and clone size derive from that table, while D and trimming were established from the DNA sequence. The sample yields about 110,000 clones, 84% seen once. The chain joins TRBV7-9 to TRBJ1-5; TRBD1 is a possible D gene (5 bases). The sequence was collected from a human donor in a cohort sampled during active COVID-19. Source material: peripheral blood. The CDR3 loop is CASSFDGANQPQHF. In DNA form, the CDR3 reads TGTGCCAGCAGCTTCGATGGGGCTAATCAGCCCCAGCATTTT. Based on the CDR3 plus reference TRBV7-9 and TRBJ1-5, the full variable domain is DTGVSQNPRHKITKRGQNVTFRCDPISEHNRLYWYRQTLGQGPEFLTYFQNEAQLEKSRLLSDRFSAERPKGSFSTLEIQRTEQGDSAMYLCASSFDGANQPQHFGDGTRLSIL.